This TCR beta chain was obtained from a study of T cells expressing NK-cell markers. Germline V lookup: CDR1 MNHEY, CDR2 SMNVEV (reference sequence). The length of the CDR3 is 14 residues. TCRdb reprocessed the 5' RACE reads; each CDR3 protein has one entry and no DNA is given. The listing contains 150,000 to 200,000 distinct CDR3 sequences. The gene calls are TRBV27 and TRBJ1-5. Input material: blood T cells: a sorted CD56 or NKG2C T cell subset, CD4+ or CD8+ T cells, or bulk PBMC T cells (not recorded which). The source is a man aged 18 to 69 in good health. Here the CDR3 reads CASSRGFGNQPQHF.